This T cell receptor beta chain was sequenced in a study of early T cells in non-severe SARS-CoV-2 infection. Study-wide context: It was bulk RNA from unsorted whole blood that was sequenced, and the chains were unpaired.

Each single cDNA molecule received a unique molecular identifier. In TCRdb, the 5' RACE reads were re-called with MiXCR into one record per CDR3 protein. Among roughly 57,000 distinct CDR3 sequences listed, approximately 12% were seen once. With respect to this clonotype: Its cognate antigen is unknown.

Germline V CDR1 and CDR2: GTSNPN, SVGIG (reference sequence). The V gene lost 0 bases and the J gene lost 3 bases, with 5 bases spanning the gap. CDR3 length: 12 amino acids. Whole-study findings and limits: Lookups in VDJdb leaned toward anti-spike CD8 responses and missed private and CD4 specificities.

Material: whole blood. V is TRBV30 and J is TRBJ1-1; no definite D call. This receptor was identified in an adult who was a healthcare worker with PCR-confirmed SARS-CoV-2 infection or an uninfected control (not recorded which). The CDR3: CAWSVLDTEAFF. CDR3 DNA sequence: TGTGCCTGGAGTGTTCTTGACACTGAAGCTTTCTTT. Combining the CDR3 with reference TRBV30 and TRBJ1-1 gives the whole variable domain SQTIHQWPATLVQPVGSPLSLECTVEGTSNPNLYWYRQAAGRGLQLLFYSVGIGQISSEVPQNLSASRPQDRQFILSSKKLLLSDSGFYLCAWSVLDTEAFFGQGTRLTVV.